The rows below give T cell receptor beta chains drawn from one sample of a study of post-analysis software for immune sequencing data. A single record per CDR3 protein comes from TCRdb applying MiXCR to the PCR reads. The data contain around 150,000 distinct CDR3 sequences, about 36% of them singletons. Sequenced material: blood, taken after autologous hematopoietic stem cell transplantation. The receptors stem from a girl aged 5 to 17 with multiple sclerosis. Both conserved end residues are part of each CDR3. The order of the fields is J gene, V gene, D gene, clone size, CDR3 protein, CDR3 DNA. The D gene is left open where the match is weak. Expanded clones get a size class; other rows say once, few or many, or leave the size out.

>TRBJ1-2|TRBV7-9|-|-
CASSSAPPPTLGGYTF
TGTGCCAGCAGCTCCGCCCCGCCCCCTACGCTCGGAGGCTACACCTTC
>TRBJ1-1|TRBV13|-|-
CASSLISGRNTEASF
TGTGCCAGCAGCTTAATCTCCGGGAGGAACACTGAGGCTTCCTTT
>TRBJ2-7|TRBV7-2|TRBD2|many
CASSSSISSGPREQYF
TGTGCCAGCAGCTCTAGCATCTCTAGCGGTCCGCGTGAGCAGTACTTC
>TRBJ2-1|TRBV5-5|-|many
CASRGGVSYNEQFF
TGTGCCAGCAGGGGCGGGGTCTCCTACAATGAGCAGTTCTTC
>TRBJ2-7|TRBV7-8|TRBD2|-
CASSPGGRESYNEQYF
TGTGCCAGCAGTCCCGGTGGGCGGGAGTCCTACAATGAGCAGTACTTC
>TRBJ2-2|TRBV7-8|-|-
CASSLTALGQANGELFF
TGTGCCAGCAGCTTAACCGCGTTGGGGCAGGCGAACGGGGAGCTGTTTTTT
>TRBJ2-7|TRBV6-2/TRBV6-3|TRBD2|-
CASSYSTHGLAGHYEQYF
TGTGCCAGCAGTTACTCGACTCACGGACTAGCGGGGCACTACGAGCAGTACTTC
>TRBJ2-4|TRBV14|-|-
CASSQVMEKQYF
TGTGCCAGCAGCCAAGTTATGGAGAAGCAGTACTTC
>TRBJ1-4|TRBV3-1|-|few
CASSQDGGNNEKLFF
TGTGCCAGCAGCCAAGACGGGGGGAATAATGAAAAACTGTTTTTT
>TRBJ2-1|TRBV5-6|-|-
CASFGPYNEQFF
TGTGCCAGCTTCGGCCCCTACAATGAGCAGTTCTTC
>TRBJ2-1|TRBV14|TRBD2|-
CASSQVAGVVFDEQFF
TGTGCCAGCAGCCAAGTAGCGGGAGTAGTGTTCGATGAGCAGTTCTTC
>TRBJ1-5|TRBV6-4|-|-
CASSVQGGQPQHF
TGTGCCAGCAGTGTACAGGGAGGCCAGCCCCAGCATTTT
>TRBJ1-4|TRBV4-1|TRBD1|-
CASSHNTGGPEKLFF
TGCGCCAGCAGCCATAATACAGGGGGGCCTGAAAAACTGTTTTTT
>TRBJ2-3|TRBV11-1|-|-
CASSLGRRGSMRRSSTDTQYF
TGTGCCAGCAGCTTAGGCCGAAGGGGGTCTATGAGGCGTTCTAGCACAGATACGCAGTATTTT
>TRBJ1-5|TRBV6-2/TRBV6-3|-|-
CASSWSPTRGNQPQHF
TGTGCCAGCAGTTGGAGTCCGACCAGGGGCAATCAGCCCCAGCATTTT
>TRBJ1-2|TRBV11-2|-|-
CASSQGQIYGYTF
TGTGCCAGCAGCCAAGGACAGATTTATGGCTACACCTTC
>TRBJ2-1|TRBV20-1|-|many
CSASGPGLYFNEQFF
TGCAGTGCTTCCGGACCGGGACTTTACTTCAATGAGCAGTTCTTC
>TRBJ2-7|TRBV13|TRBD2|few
CASSSTRTGGRSSYEQYF
TGTGCCAGCAGCTCTACCAGGACGGGAGGCAGGAGCTCCTACGAGCAGTACTTC
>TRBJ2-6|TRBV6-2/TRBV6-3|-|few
CASSYGGANVLTF
TGTGCCAGCAGTTACGGGGGGGCCAACGTCCTGACTTTC
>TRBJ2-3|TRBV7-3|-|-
CASSLPGTDTQYF
TGTGCCAGCAGCTTACCTGGCACAGATACGCAGTATTTT
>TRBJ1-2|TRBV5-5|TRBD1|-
CASRADRDFGYTF
TGTGCCAGCAGGGCCGACAGGGACTTTGGCTACACCTTC
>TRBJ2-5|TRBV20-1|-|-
CSARGLDETQYF
TGCAGTGCTAGGGGGCTTGACGAGACCCAGTACTTC
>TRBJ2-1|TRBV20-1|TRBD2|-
CSATTGLVSYNEQFF
TGCAGTGCCACGACGGGACTAGTATCCTACAATGAGCAGTTCTTC
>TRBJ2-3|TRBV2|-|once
CASSEGYSSTDTQYF
TGTGCCAGCAGTGAAGGCTACTCATCCACAGATACGCAGTATTTT
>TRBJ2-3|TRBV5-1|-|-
CASSLAQDTQYF
TGCGCCAGCAGCTTGGCTCAGGATACGCAGTATTTT
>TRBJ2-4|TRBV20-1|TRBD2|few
CSAAGTSGQNIQYF
TGCAGTGCTGCTGGGACTAGCGGACAAAACATTCAGTACTTC
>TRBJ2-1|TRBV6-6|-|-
CASSYGEVNEQFF
TGTGCCAGCAGTTACGGGGAGGTCAATGAGCAGTTCTTC
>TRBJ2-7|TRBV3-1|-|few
CASSQKGYSYEQYF
TGTGCCAGCAGTCAAAAGGGGTATTCCTACGAGCAGTACTTC
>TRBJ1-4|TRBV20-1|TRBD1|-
CSARDVGQGQKLFF
TGCAGTGCTAGAGATGTGGGACAGGGGCAGAAACTGTTTTTT
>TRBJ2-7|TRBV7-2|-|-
CASSSSGVAYEQYF
TGTGCCAGCAGCTCCTCGGGGGTGGCCTACGAGCAGTACTTC
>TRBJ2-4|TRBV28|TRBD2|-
CASSLPPAGGGKNIQYF
TGTGCCAGCAGTTTACCCCCGGCGGGAGGGGGCAAAAACATTCAGTACTTC
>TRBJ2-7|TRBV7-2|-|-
CASSSTGRDEQYF
TGTGCCAGCAGCTCGACAGGTAGAGACGAGCAGTACTTC
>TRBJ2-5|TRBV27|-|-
CASSLSASALTYERYF
TGTGCCAGCAGTTTATCGGCTAGCGCCTTGACCTACGAGCGGTACTTC
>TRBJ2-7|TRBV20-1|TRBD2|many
CSAISGRAGEDEQYF
TGCAGTGCTATTAGCGGGAGGGCCGGGGAGGACGAGCAGTACTTC
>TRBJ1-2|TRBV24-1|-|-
CATSDATGPDYGYTF
TGTGCCACCAGTGACGCAACAGGTCCGGACTATGGCTACACCTTC
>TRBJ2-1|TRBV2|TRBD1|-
CASTRTGGHEQFF
TGTGCCAGCACCCGCACAGGGGGACATGAGCAGTTCTTC
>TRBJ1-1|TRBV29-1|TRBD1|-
CSVEEGRGRSGSAFF
TGCAGCGTTGAAGAGGGCAGGGGGCGCAGTGGGTCCGCTTTCTTT
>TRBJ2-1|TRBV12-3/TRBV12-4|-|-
CASSPGNSGSREFF
TGTGCCAGCAGCCCCGGGAATAGCGGTTCTCGGGAGTTCTTC
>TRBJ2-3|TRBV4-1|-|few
CASSQDPSIQGGTDTQYF
TGCGCCAGCAGCCAAGATCCTTCCATCCAGGGCGGAACAGATACGCAGTATTTT
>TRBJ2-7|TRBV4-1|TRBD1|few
CASSGDRRDVQYF
TGCGCCAGCAGCGGGGACAGGAGGGACGTGCAGTACTTC
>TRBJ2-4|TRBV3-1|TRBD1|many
CASSPGQGAQIAKNIQYF
TGTGCCAGCAGCCCCGGACAGGGGGCGCAGATAGCCAAAAACATTCAGTACTTC
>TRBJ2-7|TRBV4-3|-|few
CASSQEEEGYEQYF
TGCGCCAGCAGCCAAGAGGAGGAAGGCTACGAGCAGTACTTC
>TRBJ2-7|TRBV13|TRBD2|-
CASSLELAGNSYNEQYF
TGTGCCAGCAGCTTAGAACTAGCGGGTAACTCCTACAATGAGCAGTACTTC
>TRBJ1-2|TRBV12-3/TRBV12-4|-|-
CASSRVLQGYTF
TGTGCCAGCAGCCGGGTCCTCCAGGGCTACACCTTC
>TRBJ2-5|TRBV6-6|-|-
CASSYSETQYF
TGTGCCAGCAGTTACTCGGAGACCCAGTACTTC
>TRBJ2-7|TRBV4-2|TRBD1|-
CASSQDGTGAPYEQYF
TGTGCCAGCAGCCAAGATGGGACAGGGGCGCCCTACGAGCAGTACTTC
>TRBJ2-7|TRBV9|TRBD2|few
CASSPRESGRLYEQYF
TGTGCCAGCAGCCCTCGAGAGAGCGGGAGGCTCTACGAGCAGTACTTC
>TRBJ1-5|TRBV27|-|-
CASSSSGSQLPQHF
TGTGCCAGCAGTTCCTCGGGGAGCCAGCTGCCCCAGCATTTT
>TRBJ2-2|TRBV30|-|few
CAWRRLANTGELFF
TGTGCCTGGAGACGCCTCGCGAACACCGGGGAGCTGTTTTTT
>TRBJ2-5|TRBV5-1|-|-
CASSPAPSRKGQETQYF
TGCGCCAGCAGCCCCGCACCTAGCCGGAAAGGCCAAGAGACCCAGTACTTC
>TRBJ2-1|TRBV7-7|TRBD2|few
CASSPGLAGAEEQFF
TGTGCTAGCAGCCCCGGACTAGCGGGAGCAGAAGAGCAGTTCTTC
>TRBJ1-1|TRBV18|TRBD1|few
CASSPPGQGSTEAFF
TGTGCCAGCTCACCACCGGGACAGGGGTCCACTGAAGCTTTCTTT
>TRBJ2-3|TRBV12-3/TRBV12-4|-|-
CASSLVLTDTEYF
TGTGCCAGCAGCTTAGTACTCACAGATACGGAGTATTTT
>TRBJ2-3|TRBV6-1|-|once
CASSISAGGTDTQYF
TGTGCCAGCAGTATTTCAGCGGGCGGGACAGATACGCAGTATTTT
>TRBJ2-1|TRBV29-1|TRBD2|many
CSVGTSGNEQFF
TGCAGCGTTGGGACTAGCGGGAATGAGCAGTTCTTC
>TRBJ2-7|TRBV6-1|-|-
CASRLRTDSNYEQYF
TGTGCCAGCAGACTCAGGACGGATTCCAACTACGAGCAGTACTTC
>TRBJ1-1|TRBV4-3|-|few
CASSLQVGTTEAFF
TGCGCCAGCAGCCTCCAGGTGGGGACCACTGAAGCTTTCTTT